Listed below are T cell receptor beta chains from one sample, sequenced in a study of cytomegalovirus exposure and HLA in healthy donors. Assay: immunoSEQ multiplex PCR; the TCRdb copy retains only in-frame clones and omits some. Among some 95,000 clones listed, 55% to 85% were seen once. Sequencing used PBMCs. All receptors derive from a woman between 18 and 30 years old in good health and CMV-seropositive. Each CDR3 is given with its conserved first and last residue. A D gene is named only where the DNA matches it firmly. The size field is filled for only some rows; it gives once, few, many or a size class.

>NA|TRBJ1-2|TRBV19|NA
TGTGCCAGTAGTATAGGTCAGGCGCACTATGGCTACACCTTC
CASSIGQAHYGYTF
>TRBD1|TRBJ1-1|TRBV4-1|NA
TGCGCCAGCAGCCGGGGGACAGCCAAAAACACTGAAGCTTTCTTT
CASSRGTAKNTEAFF
>TRBD2|TRBJ2-2|TRBV18|NA
TGTGCCAGCTCACCCATTTCAAGACTAGCGTACACCGGGGAGCTGTTTTTT
CASSPISRLAYTGELFF
>TRBD2|TRBJ2-1|TRBV4-3|once
TGCGCCAGCAGCCAAGACGGCGGGGGGCACTACAATGAGCAGTTCTTC
CASSQDGGGHYNEQFF
>TRBD1|TRBJ1-2|TRBV7-8|NA
TGTGCCAGCAGCCTAAGGGACAGGAACTATGGCTACACCTTC
CASSLRDRNYGYTF
>NA|TRBJ1-3|TRBV7-6|NA
TGTGCCAGCAGCCCTGTCACTCGCTCGGGGTCTGGAAACACCATATATTTT
CASSPVTRSGSGNTIYF
>TRBD1|TRBJ1-6|TRBV6-5|NA
TGTGCCAGCACCCAGACAGGGGAATCACCCCTCCACTTT
CASTQTGESPLHF
>NA|TRBJ2-1|TRBV6-7|few
TGTGCCAGCAGTTACCCCGAGAATGAGCAGTTCTTC
CASSYPENEQFF
>TRBD1|TRBJ1-3|TRBV7-2|NA
TGTGCCAGCAGCCATCCCCGGGACAGGGTCTCTGGAAACACCATATATTTT
CASSHPRDRVSGNTIYF
>NA|TRBJ1-1|TRBV28|NA
TGTGCCAGCACTTCGCAGGGGCCCAACACTGAAGCTTTCTTT
CASTSQGPNTEAFF
>NA|TRBJ1-5|TRBV11-2|NA
TGTGCCAGCAGCCCGGACAGAGGATACAATCAGCCCCAGCATTTT
CASSPDRGYNQPQHF
>NA|TRBJ2-7|TRBV6-1|NA
TGTGCCAGCAGTGAGACCGGATTCAGGGAGCAGTACTTC
CASSETGFREQYF
>NA|TRBJ2-7|TRBV6-5|few
TGTGCCAGCAGTTACGGCCGGGGAGGCTACGAGCAGTACTTC
CASSYGRGGYEQYF
>TRBD1|TRBJ1-2|TRBV2|once
TGTGCCAGCAGTCTGGGACAGGGAAACTATGGCTACACCTTC
CASSLGQGNYGYTF
>TRBD2|TRBJ2-2|TRBV5-1|NA
TGCGCCAGCAGCTTGGTGGCGGGGGACACCGGGGAGCTGTTTTTT
CASSLVAGDTGELFF
>TRBD2|TRBJ2-1|TRBV5-1|NA
TGCGCCAGCAGCCACGCGGGACTAGCGTACAATGAGCAGTTCTTC
CASSHAGLAYNEQFF
>TRBD2|TRBJ2-1|TRBV7-2|once
TGTGCCAGCAGCCCGTCTAGCGGGGGGGCTCGAGGGGACCATGAGCAGTTCTTC
CASSPSSGGARGDHEQFF
>NA|TRBJ2-7|TRBV4-3|NA
TGCGCCAGCAGCCAAGGCCGGGGTGGCTCCTACGAGCAGTACTTC
CASSQGRGGSYEQYF
>TRBD1|TRBJ1-1|TRBV5-6|NA
TGTGCCAGCAGCGACGGACAGGGGAGAATGAACACTGAAGCTTTCTTT
CASSDGQGRMNTEAFF
>TRBD1|TRBJ2-2|TRBV27|NA
TGTGCCAGCAGCTGGGGACAGTCGAACACCGGGGAGCTGTTTTTT
CASSWGQSNTGELFF
>TRBD2|TRBJ2-3|TRBV4-1|NA
TGCGCCAGCAGCCACCCTAGCGGGGGGAGCACAGATACGCAGTATTTT
CASSHPSGGSTDTQYF
>TRBD2|TRBJ2-5|TRBV15|NA
TGTGCCACCAGCAGAGTGGCTAGCGGGGGGCAGTACTTC
CATSRVASGGQYF
>NA|TRBJ2-5|TRBV19|NA
TGTGCCAGTAGTATAGGGGCGACAGTTTCGACCCAGTACTTC
CASSIGATVSTQYF
>NA|TRBJ1-6|TRBV27|NA
TGTGCCAGCAGTTTTTGGGACAAGTCTTCACCCCTCCACTTT
CASSFWDKSSPLHF
>NA|TRBJ1-5|TRBV19|NA
TGTGCCAGTAGCTCTAGAGGGGGAAATCAGCCCCAGCATTTT
CASSSRGGNQPQHF
>TRBD2|TRBJ2-2|TRBV28|NA
TGTGCCAGCAGTCCTCGACGGGGGGGAGGGATAAGGGCCGGGGAGCTGTTTTTT
CASSPRRGGGIRAGELFF